Below are 19 T cell receptor beta chains sequenced from a single sample in a study of breast tumors, draining lymph nodes, adjacent tissues. From the multiplex PCR reads, TCRdb called clonotypes with MiXCR, one entry per CDR3 protein. The sample shows about 31,000 distinct CDR3 sequences, less than 65% of them seen only once. Sequenced material: breast tumor tissue. The origin of the receptors is a female donor with breast cancer. Some clones in this sample may be carry-over from other donors' samples.

This clonotype was observed many times. This sequence joins TRBV9 and TRBJ1-3; D not resolved. CDR3 size: 15 residues. Per the germline V gene, CDR1 is SGDLS and CDR2 is YYNGEE. Trimming took 0 bases from V and 1 from J, leaving 8 bases between them. The CDR3 sequence: CASSVGGRSGNTIYF. The CDR3 bases are TGTGCCAGCAGCGTAGGTGGGAGATCTGGAAACACCATATATTTT.

The rearrangement links TRBV7-3 to TRBJ2-5, with D perhaps TRBD2 (7 bases). In germline, CDR1 is SGHTA, CDR2 FQGTGA. The V and J ends lost 4 bases and 1 base respectively, with 19 bases between them. The CDR3 extends over 17 amino acids. The CDR3 nucleotides are TGTGCCAGCAGCTCAGGTGGAGGCGCGGGGGCCCAAGAGACCCAGTACTTC. This encodes CASSSGGGAGAQETQYF.

The chain uses TRBV4-1 and TRBJ2-3, with no clear D. The germline V and J ends were trimmed by 2 bases and 4 bases, with 16 bases remaining between them. CDR3 size: 16 residues. CDR1 is MGHRA, CDR2 YSYEKL, per germline. The CDR3 nucleotides read TGCGCCAGCAGCCAATCCAGCAGACTCACGGCAGATACGCAGTATTTT. It is translated as CASSQSSRLTADTQYF.

This clonotype was detected many times. This chain connects TRBV7-8 to TRBJ2-1; D could derive from TRBD1 or TRBD2 (5 bases each). The CDR3 consists of 13 residues. CDR1 and CDR2 (germline): SGHVS, FQNEAQ. Trimming took off 10 bases at V and 3 bases at J, with 13 bases between the two ends. CDR3 residues: CAIGATGYNEQFF. The CDR3 nucleotides read TGTGCCATCGGGGCTACAGGCTACAATGAGCAGTTCTTC.

This clonotype was detected a few times. The rearrangement joins TRBV4-1 to TRBJ1-6; 7 positions match TRBD1. The CDR3 consists of 18 residues. V shed 1 base, J shed 0 bases, and the junction held 6 bases outside the gene matches. CDR1 is MGHRA, CDR2 YSYEKL, per germline. DNA of the CDR3: TGCGCCAGCAGCCAAGCGGGGACAGAGAGCTCCTATAATTCACCCCTCCACTTT. Residues: CASSQAGTESSYNSPLHF.

The rearrangement links TRBV2 to TRBJ2-5, with D tentatively TRBD2 (5 bases). Between the trimmed V and J ends, which lost 0 bases and 1 base, there was a span of 6 bases. CDR3 length equals 14 residues. The germline V gene encodes CDR1 SNHLY and CDR2 FYNNEI. The CDR3 bases are TGTGCCAGCAGTGAAGCCCGGGGCCAAGAGACCCAGTACTTC. Translation: CASSEARGQETQYF.

The genes are TRBV9 and TRBJ2-7; 10 bases line up with TRBD1. The V gene's germline CDR1 is SGDLS and CDR2 YYNGEE. CDR3 length: 16 residues. Losses at the gene ends were 3 bases for V and 2 bases for J; bases not matched to a gene: 8. The CDR3 sequence: CASSGRGDRGPYEQYF. The CDR3 region has the DNA TGTGCCAGCAGCGGTAGAGGGGACAGGGGCCCCTACGAGCAGTACTTC.

The chain has TRBV2 and TRBJ1-2; D not resolved. This CDR3 region has 12 residues. The V end was cut by 6 bases, the J end by 5 bases, with 10 bases between. Looked up from germline, CDR1 is SNHLY and CDR2 is FYNNEI. DNA of the CDR3: TGTGCCAGCAGCCCCAGGACTTATGGCTACACCTTC. Its protein product is CASSPRTYGYTF. Full variable domain (rest looked up from reference TRBV2 and TRBJ1-2): EPEVTQTPSHQVTQMGQEVILRCVPISNHLYFYWYRQILGQKVEFLVSFYNNEISEKSEIFDDQFSVERPDGSNFTLKIRSTKLEDSAMYFCASSPRTYGYTFGSGTRLTVV.

Ten or more counts support this clonotype. A much more abundant neighbour one base away suggests this may be a read error. The rearrangement joins TRBV20-1 to TRBJ2-7; TRBD2 agrees at 8 bases. CDR1 and CDR2 from the germline V gene are DFQATT and SNEGSKA (reference sequence). The CDR3 has 14 amino acids. The junction had 7 bases not matched to a gene; V was cut back by 0 bases and J by 6 bases. The CDR3 DNA follows: TGCAGTGCTAGAGATCTCGGGAGGGCCTCCGAGCAGTACTTC. Its protein is CSARDLGRASEQYF.

V is TRBV9 and J is TRBJ2-7; weak D call: TRBD2 (6 bases). CDR1 SGDLS and CDR2 YYNGEE come from the germline V gene. The CDR3 has 15 residues. V was cut by 3 bases and J by 3 bases, with 16 bases left in between. In DNA, the CDR3 is TGTGCCAGCAGCGCCGGCCGGGGGAAAGTCTACGAGCAGTACTTC. As protein: CASSAGRGKVYEQYF. Together with reference TRBV9 and TRBJ2-7, the CDR3 gives the full variable domain: DSGVTQTPKHLITATGQRVTLRCSPRSGDLSVYWYQQSLDQGLQFLIQYYNGEERAKGNILERFSAQQFPDLHSELNLSSLELGDSALYFCASSAGRGKVYEQYFGPGTRLTVT.

The chain links TRBV12-5 to TRBJ1-2; D call uncertain. The V and J ends lost 3 bases and 14 bases respectively, with 19 bases between them. CDR3 length: 13 residues. From germline, CDR1 is LGHNT and CDR2 FRNRAP. The CDR3 region is CASGFYGGAVFTF. For the CDR3, the DNA is TGTGCTAGTGGTTTCTACGGAGGCGCTGTGTTTACCTTC.

CDR3 amino acids: CASSVGDAYTF. As DNA, the CDR3 is TGTGCCAGCAGCGTAGGGGATGCCTACACCTTC. The gene calls are TRBV9 and TRBJ1-2; the D is unclear. V shed 0 bases and J shed 10 bases, with 7 bases lying between them. The germline V gene encodes CDR1 SGDLS and CDR2 YYNGEE. This CDR3 comprises 11 residues.

V is TRBV7-2 and J is TRBJ2-7; no reliable D call. Germline values: CDR1 SGHTA, CDR2 FQGNSA. V was cut by 8 bases and J by 4 bases, with 15 bases left in between. The CDR3 is made up of 13 amino acids. CDR3 region: CASGSRAQYEQYF. DNA of the CDR3: TGTGCCAGCGGTAGTAGGGCCCAGTACGAGCAGTACTTC.

The chain combines TRBV6-5 with TRBJ2-6; D is possibly TRBD1 or TRBD2 (5 bases each). This CDR3 is built from 16 residues. Trimming left V 2 bases short and J 0 bases short, with 8 bases between. Germline V lookup: CDR1 MNHEY, CDR2 SVGAGI. In DNA, the CDR3 is TGTGCCAGCAGTTACGGGGGTGTCTCTGGGGCCAACGTCCTGACTTTC. Translating it yields CASSYGGVSGANVLTF.

On this clonotype itself: The junction and the germline gene differ at one end; a read error may be behind it. The chain employs TRBV7-8 and TRBJ2-3, with TRBD2 matching over 9 bases. This CDR3 contains 17 residues. Germline V gene lookup returns CDR1 SGHVS and CDR2 FQNEAQ. The CDR3 loop is CASSLGSVAGESDPQYF. The CDR3 nucleotides read TGTGCCAGCAGCTTAGGGTCGGTAGCGGGGGAGTCAGATCCGCAGTATTTT. Looking up the rest from reference TRBV7-8 and TRBJ2-3 gives the full variable domain: GAGVSQSPRYKVAKRGQDVALRCDPISGHVSLFWYQQALGQGPEFLTYFQNEAQLDKSGLPSDRFFAERPEGSVSTLKIQRTQQEDSAVYLCASSLGSVAGESDPQYFGPGTRLTVL.

This clonotype was recorded at least ten times. A much bigger clone sits one base away, suggesting this may be a read error. V is TRBV5-6 and J is TRBJ1-2; D ambiguous. This CDR3 spans 15 amino acids. Germline lookup yields CDR1 SGHDT and CDR2 YYEEEE. V was pared by 1 base and J by 0 bases, with 10 bases between. The CDR3 sequence is CASSLLMATNYGYTF. CDR3 DNA: TGTGCCAGCAGCTTGTTAATGGCTACTAACTATGGCTACACCTTC.

This clonotype was found many times. The gene calls are TRBV18 and TRBJ2-7; the match to TRBD1 covers 8 bases. Per germline, CDR1 KGHSH and CDR2 LQKENI. This CDR3 is built from 13 residues. V lost 3 bases, J lost 3 bases, and 1 base stayed unmatched. CDR3: CASSPGTGYEQYF. CDR3 DNA sequence: TGTGCCAGCTCACCCGGGACAGGCTACGAGCAGTACTTC.

By share, this clonotype ranks as medium-sized (0.01 to 0.1%). The chain carries TRBV25-1 and TRBJ1-6; maybe TRBD1 (5 bases). V dropped 6 bases and J dropped 9 bases, with 12 bases sitting between them. Germline CDR1 is MGHDK and CDR2 is SYGVNS. There are 13 residues in the CDR3. The CDR3 bases are TGTGCCAGCAGGAAAATGGGGGGTTCACCCCTCCACTTT. Translating it yields CASRKMGGSPLHF. Combining the CDR3 with reference TRBV25-1 and TRBJ1-6 gives the whole variable domain EADIYQTPRYLVIGTGKKITLECSQTMGHDKMYWYQQDPGMELHLIHYSYGVNSTEKGDLSSESTVSRIRTEHFPLTLESARPSHTSQYLCASRKMGGSPLHFGNGTRLTVT.

The rearrangement joins TRBV12-3 or TRBV12-4 to TRBJ2-7; 9 nucleotides line up with TRBD2. The CDR3 is made up of 15 amino acids. The trim removed 4 bases at V and 6 bases at J, leaving 10 bases unmatched. CDR3 in amino acids: CASSSLTSGRSEQYF. CDR3 DNA: TGTGCCAGCAGTTCCTTGACTAGCGGCAGAAGCGAGCAGTACTTC.